The 16 T cell receptor beta chains below come from one sample, sequenced in a study of shared clonotypes between healthy human individuals. Naive CD8 cells comprised CD45RO-negative, CCR7-positively selected cells, excluding terminally differentiated effector memory CD45RA+ cells. Profiled with immunoSEQ multiplex PCR; TCRdb holds only in-frame clones, not every one. The sample has around 600,000 clones, roughly 96% seen once. The source material was naive CD8+ T cells sorted from blood. Receptors originate from a woman aged 25 to 39 in good health.

The chain recombines TRBV11-2 with TRBJ2-1; D is undetermined. Germline V CDR1 and CDR2: SGHAT, FQNNGV. CDR3 length equals 11 residues. Trimming stripped 6 bases from V and 10 bases from J, with 10 bases between. The CDR3 loop reads CASSGSHEQFF. The CDR3, as DNA: TGTGCCAGCAGTGGTAGCCACGAGCAGTTCTTC.

V and J are TRBV27 and TRBJ2-7; 9 positions agree with TRBD1. With V trimmed by 1 base and J by 6 bases, 7 bases remained unmatched. CDR3 size: 15 residues. Germline V lookup: CDR1 MNHEY, CDR2 SMNVEV (reference sequence). CDR3 region: CASSLFGTGTGEQYF. The CDR3 coding sequence is TGTGCCAGCAGTTTATTTGGGACAGGGACTGGCGAGCAGTACTTC.

This clone has just one count. The chain joins TRBV19 to TRBJ2-7; D unresolved. This CDR3 is built from 14 residues. In germline, CDR1 is LNHDA, CDR2 SQIVND (reference sequence). V gave up 5 bases and J gave up 1 base, with 12 bases separating them. In DNA form, the CDR3 reads TGTGCCAGTAGTCTGTCCCCAGGATCCTACGAGCAGTACTTC. Its protein product is CASSLSPGSYEQYF. The full variable domain, in which reference TRBV19 and TRBJ2-7 provide the parts outside the CDR3, is DGGITQSPKYLFRKEGQNVTLSCEQNLNHDAMYWYRQDPGQGLRLIYYSQIVNDFQKGDIAEGYSVSREKKESFPLTVTSAQKNPTAFYLCASSLSPGSYEQYFGPGTRLTVT.

This chain uses TRBV4-1 with TRBJ2-1; 12 bases agree with TRBD2. The CDR3 length is 16 residues. CDR1 is MGHRA and CDR2 is YSYEKL in the germline V gene. J gave up 8 bases and V 4 bases, and 9 bases lay outside the gene matches. CDR3 nucleotides: TGCGCCAGCAGCCCGAGGTGGGCTAGCGGGAGGGATGAGCAGTTCTTC. Its translation: CASSPRWASGRDEQFF.

This clone was seen only once. The chain joins TRBV28 to TRBJ1-5; 10 nucleotides match TRBD1. Germline CDR1 MDHEN, CDR2 SYDVKM. The junction had 9 bases not matched to a gene; V was cut back by 1 base and J by 0 bases. This CDR3 is built from 19 residues. The CDR3 is CASSLFLGTGDYSNQPQHF. In DNA, the CDR3 is TGTGCCAGCAGTTTATTCTTGGGGACAGGGGATTATAGCAATCAGCCCCAGCATTTT.

The chain employs TRBV12-5 and TRBJ1-4, with TRBD1 matching 7 bases. Germline V gene sequence: CDR1 LGHNT, CDR2 FRNRAP. CDR3 length equals 20 residues. V was clipped by 2 bases and J by 6 bases; unmatched bases: 21. CDR3 sequence (DNA): TGTGCTAGTGGTTTGACCTCTCCAGGGGCAGGGGGTGAAGGAGATGAAAAACTGTTTTTT. Encoded protein: CASGLTSPGAGGEGDEKLFF.

V usage is TRBV27 and J usage is TRBJ2-7; tentative D call: TRBD2 (6 bases). Germline CDR1 and CDR2: MNHEY and SMNVEV (reference sequence). CDR3 length equals 16 residues. Trimming left V 4 bases short and J 2 bases short, with 18 bases between. CDR3 residues: CASSSSTSSPPYEQYF. Here the CDR3 DNA reads TGTGCCAGCAGTTCCTCCACTAGCTCCCCGCCCTACGAGCAGTACTTC.

This chain links TRBV10-1 with TRBJ2-7, with 11 nucleotides matching TRBD1. Per germline, CDR1 WNHNN and CDR2 SYGVQD (reference sequence). The CDR3 runs 13 residues. With 8 bases clipped from V and 5 bases from J, the junction kept 5 bases outside the gene matches. The CDR3 DNA reads as TGCGCCAGCCGAGGACAGGGGGCAGACGAGCAGTACTTC. Its translation: CASRGQGADEQYF.

The chain joins TRBV19 to TRBJ2-1, with D unclear. The CDR3 is 13 amino acids. The germline V gene encodes CDR1 LNHDA and CDR2 SQIVND (reference sequence). V lost 4 bases and J lost 6, with 10 bases in between. This CDR3 is CASSNTIFNEQFF. CDR3 nucleotide sequence: TGTGCCAGTAGTAATACAATTTTCAATGAGCAGTTCTTC.

The chain employs TRBV5-1 and TRBJ1-1; TRBD1 is a possible D gene (6 bases). This CDR3 region has 15 residues. Per germline, CDR1 SGHRS and CDR2 YFSETQ. V shed 0 bases and J shed 2 bases, with 11 bases lying between them. CDR3: CASSLGRGPNTEAFF. As DNA, the CDR3 is TGCGCCAGCAGCTTGGGCCGGGGGCCAAACACTGAAGCTTTCTTT.

CDR3 sequence reads: CASGRDRSYEQYF. The DNA for the CDR3 is TGTGCCAGCGGCCGGGACCGCTCCTACGAGCAGTACTTC. The genes are TRBV27 and TRBJ2-7; possibly TRBD1 or TRBD2 for D (5 bases each). The CDR3 has 13 residues. Germline CDR1 is MNHEY and CDR2 is SMNVEV (reference sequence). The V end lost 8 bases, the J end lost 0 bases, and 11 bases lay between the germline ends.

This CDR3 reads CASRTGTGAYEQYF. CDR3 DNA: TGTGCCAGCAGGACCGGGACAGGGGCCTACGAGCAGTACTTC. The genes are TRBV28 and TRBJ2-7, with TRBD1 matching over 10 bases. This CDR3 comprises 14 residues. CDR1 MDHEN and CDR2 SYDVKM come from the germline V gene. V lost 6 bases, J lost 2 bases, and 4 bases stayed unmatched.

The rearrangement joins TRBV28 to TRBJ2-5; 9 bases map to TRBD1. The J call may not be correct, given that the DNA end is closer to TRBJ2-7. The CDR3 totals 18 residues. The germline V gene has CDR1 MDHEN and CDR2 SYDVKM. The CDR3: CASSFRPGQGLEAYEQYF. CDR3 DNA: TGTGCCAGCAGTTTTCGCCCGGGACAGGGCCTCGAAGCCTACGAGCAGTACTTC.

CDR3: CASSLVRGPGEVAFF. The CDR3 nucleotides are TGTGCCAGCAGCTTAGTCAGGGGGCCGGGTGAGGTAGCTTTCTTT. The rearrangement uses TRBV7-9 and TRBJ1-1, with TRBD1 identical over 8 bases. This CDR3 contains 15 residues. The trim removed 1 base at V and 10 bases at J, leaving 11 bases unmatched. Germline assignment: CDR1 SEHNR and CDR2 FQNEAQ (reference sequence).

V and J are TRBV27 and TRBJ2-1; 9 bases line up with TRBD1. This CDR3 contains 14 residues. Per germline, CDR1 MNHEY and CDR2 SMNVEV (reference sequence). The junction had 4 bases not matched to a gene; V was cut back by 8 bases and J by 2 bases. CDR3 amino acids: CASGGQGTYNEQFF. CDR3 sequence (DNA): TGTGCCAGCGGGGGACAGGGTACCTACAATGAGCAGTTCTTC.

This rearrangement joins TRBV5-8 to TRBJ1-5, with D perhaps matching TRBD1 (5 bases). The germline gives CDR1 SGHTS, CDR2 YDEGEE. The CDR3 is 15 amino acids. Deletions cut 4 bases from V and 5 bases from J, with 16 bases between. CDR3 in amino acids: CASSPGQASYQPQHF. The CDR3 coding sequence is TGTGCCAGCAGCCCTGGACAAGCTTCTTATCAGCCCCAGCATTTT. Variable domain in full (rest from reference TRBV5-8 and TRBJ1-5): EAGVTQSPTHLIKTRGQQATLRCSPISGHTSVYWYQQALGLGLQFLLWYDEGEERNRGNFPPRFSGRQFPNYSSELNVNALELEDSALYLCASSPGQASYQPQHFGDGTRLSIL.